This is a list of T cell receptor beta chains from one sample in a study of shared clonotypes between healthy human individuals. The method was immunoSEQ multiplex PCR; TCRdb's version includes in-frame clones alone and lacks a portion of them. This sample has around 300,000 clones, with about nine tenths found just once. Material for sequencing was memory CD8+ T cells sorted from blood. Receptors were obtained from a man aged 18 to 29 in good health. CDR3s include the opening cysteine and the closing phenylalanine or tryptophan. D genes are given only for firm matches. Clone size is shown for a subset of rows, as once, few, many or a class of expanded clone.

TRBV27	TRBD1	TRBJ2-3	14	-	TGTGCCAGCAGAACACAGGGGAGCACAGATACGCAGTATTTT	CASRTQGSTDTQYF
TRBV10-3	-	TRBJ2-7	16	-	TGTGCCATCAGTGAGTTCCTGGGGGAAAGGGCCTACGAGCAGTACTTC	CAISEFLGERAYEQYF
TRBV29-1	TRBD2	TRBJ2-1	16	-	TGCAGCGTGAGCCGAGAAAAGGCGGGAGCCCCCGATGAGCAGTTCTTC	CSVSREKAGAPDEQFF
TRBV4-1	-	TRBJ1-1	14	-	TGCGCCAGCAGCCAAGAAATGGGGAGGCCTGAAGCTTTCTTT	CASSQEMGRPEAFF
TRBV19	TRBD2	TRBJ2-5	17	-	TGTGCCAGTAGTACTGTGCCCGGGACTAGCACGTCAGAGACCCAGTACTTC	CASSTVPGTSTSETQYF
TRBV5-1	-	TRBJ2-1	14	-	TGCGCCAGCAGCTTGGCCATAGGGGCCAACGAGCAGTTCTTC	CASSLAIGANEQFF
TRBV9	TRBD2	TRBJ2-1	16	once	TGTGCCAGCAGCGTAGAGGCTAGCGGGAGATACAATGAGCAGTTCTTC	CASSVEASGRYNEQFF
TRBV6-1	TRBD1	TRBJ1-5	14	-	TGTGCCAGCACTCTAGACAGGGGTGGTCAGCCCCAGCATTTT	CASTLDRGGQPQHF
TRBV7-9	TRBD2	TRBJ2-1	14	-	TGTGCCAGCAGCTCGACGGGGGGTACCGATGAGCAGTTCTTC	CASSSTGGTDEQFF
TRBV10-2	-	TRBJ2-7	11	-	TGCGCCAGCAGTGAAGGGAGAGAGCAGTACTTC	CASSEGREQYF
TRBV4-3	TRBD2	TRBJ2-3	15	-	TGCGCCAGCAGCGACGGGACTAGCGGCACAGATACGCAGTATTTT	CASSDGTSGTDTQYF
TRBV2	TRBD1	TRBJ2-5	14	-	TGTGCCAGCATCGAAGACAGGGGATTGGAGACCCAGTACTTC	CASIEDRGLETQYF
TRBV7-9	-	TRBJ1-2	16	-	TGTGCCAGCAGCTTATCCTCAGGGGAACGACTGGCTGGCTACACCTTC	CASSLSSGERLAGYTF
TRBV27	-	TRBJ1-5	15	-	TGTGCCAGCAGTTTATCTGCGGGGGGCAATCAGCCCCAGCATTTT	CASSLSAGGNQPQHF
TRBV7-2	-	TRBJ2-3	15	-	TGTGCCAGCAGCTCAGAAGCAGGGATCACAGATACGCAGTATTTT	CASSSEAGITDTQYF
TRBV27	-	TRBJ1-4	14	-	TGTGCCAGCAGCCATCGGGCGTTAGGGGAAAAACTGTTTTTT	CASSHRALGEKLFF
TRBV7-9	TRBD1	TRBJ2-7	16	-	TGTGCCAGCAGCCTCCCTGGGGACAGTGAAATCTACGAGCAGTACTTC	CASSLPGDSEIYEQYF
TRBV7-8	TRBD1	TRBJ1-1	16	-	TGTGCCAGCAGCTTAGCGCCGGGACAGGGGGCCACTGAAGCTTTCTTT	CASSLAPGQGATEAFF
TRBV6-5	-	TRBJ2-3	14	-	TGTGCCAGCAGTTACGCCGAGGGTGTGCATACGCAGTATTTT	CASSYAEGVHTQYF
TRBV27	TRBD1	TRBJ2-7	15	-	TGTGCCAGCAGTGTCCCGGGACAGGGTAGCCACGAGCAGTACTTC	CASSVPGQGSHEQYF
TRBV29-1	-	TRBJ1-2	12	-	TGCAGCGTCACCTCGTGGGTCTATGGCTACACCTTC	CSVTSWVYGYTF
TRBV28	-	TRBJ1-2	15	few	TGTGCCAGCAATTACTATAAGGGGGAGATCTATGGCTACACCTTC	CASNYYKGEIYGYTF
TRBV10-2	-	TRBJ1-4	15	-	TGCGCCAGCAGTGAGGCGTACGGGGGGCTCGAAAAACTGTTTTTT	CASSEAYGGLEKLFF
TRBV6-5	TRBD2	TRBJ2-3	15	-	TGTGCCAGCAGTTCGGGACTAGGAAACACAGATACGCAGTATTTT	CASSSGLGNTDTQYF
TRBV27	-	TRBJ1-6	14	-	TGTGCCAGCAGGGGGGCAGGGGATTGGAAACCCCTCCACTTT	CASRGAGDWKPLHF
TRBV5-1	-	TRBJ2-7	16	-	TGCGCCAGCAGCCCGGTGGTTTGGTTTAGCTCCTACGAGCAGTACTTC	CASSPVVWFSSYEQYF
TRBV14	TRBD1	TRBJ1-1	12	-	TGTGCCAGCAGGCGACAGGGCACTGAAGCTTTCTTT	CASRRQGTEAFF
TRBV6-5	TRBD1	TRBJ2-7	14	-	TGTGCCAGCAGTACCTCGACAGGGGGCAGCGAGCAGTACTTC	CASSTSTGGSEQYF
TRBV19	-	TRBJ2-5	22	once	TGTGCCAGTAGTATAAGGGCATTCAAGCTGGAGGGCCGTCGAATTTACCAAGAGACCCAGTACTTC	CASSIRAFKLEGRRIYQETQYF
TRBV9	-	TRBJ1-6	14	-	TGTGCCAGCAGCGTAGGGGACACTAATTCACCCCTCCACTTT	CASSVGDTNSPLHF
TRBV7-9	-	TRBJ2-5	14	-	TGTGCCAGCAGCTTAGTAGACAGAGAAGAGACCCAGTACTTC	CASSLVDREETQYF
TRBV30	-	TRBJ1-5	12	-	TGTGCCTGGAGTTTCGCGGGTCAGCCCCAGCATTTT	CAWSFAGQPQHF